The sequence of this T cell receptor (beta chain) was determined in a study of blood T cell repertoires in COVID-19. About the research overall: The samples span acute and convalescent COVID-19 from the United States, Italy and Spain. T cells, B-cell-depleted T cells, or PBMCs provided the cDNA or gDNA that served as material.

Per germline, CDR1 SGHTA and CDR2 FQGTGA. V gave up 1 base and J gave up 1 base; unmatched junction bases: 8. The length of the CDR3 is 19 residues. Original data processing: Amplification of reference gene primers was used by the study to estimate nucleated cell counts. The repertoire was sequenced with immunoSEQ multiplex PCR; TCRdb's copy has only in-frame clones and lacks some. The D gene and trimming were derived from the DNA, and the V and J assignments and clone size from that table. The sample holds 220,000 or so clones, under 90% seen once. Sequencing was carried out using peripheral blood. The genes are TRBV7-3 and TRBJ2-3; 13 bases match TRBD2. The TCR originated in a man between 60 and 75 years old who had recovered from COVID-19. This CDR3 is CASSLIALAGGRGTDTQYF. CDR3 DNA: TGTGCCAGCAGCTTAATTGCACTAGCGGGAGGGCGGGGCACAGATACGCAGTATTTT. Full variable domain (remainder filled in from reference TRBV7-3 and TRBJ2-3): GAGVSQTPSNKVTEKGKYVELRCDPISGHTALYWYRQSLGQGPEFLIYFQGTGAADDSGLPNDRFFAVRPEGSVSTLKIQRTERGDSAVYLCASSLIALAGGRGTDTQYFGPGTRLTVL.